This TCR beta chain emerged from a study of blood T cell repertoires in COVID-19. Overall study: Acute and convalescent COVID-19 specimens originated in the United States, Italy and Spain.

CDR3 length: 12 residues. Germline V gene lookup returns CDR1 SEHNR and CDR2 FQNEAQ (reference sequence). Produced via immunoSEQ multiplex PCR; TCRdb's table is partial and in-frame only. The sample has roughly 260,000 clones, roughly 90% seen once. By share, this clone counts as medium-sized. A read error may produce the germline difference seen at one junction end. V gene TRBV7-9 combines with J gene TRBJ2-7; 11 bases map to TRBD1. Sequencing used peripheral blood. The sequence was collected from a woman in her forties or fifties who had recovered from COVID-19. CDR3 amino acids: CASSLGTGGHVF. CDR3 sequence (DNA): TGTGCCAGCAGCTTAGGGACAGGGGGCCACGTATTC.